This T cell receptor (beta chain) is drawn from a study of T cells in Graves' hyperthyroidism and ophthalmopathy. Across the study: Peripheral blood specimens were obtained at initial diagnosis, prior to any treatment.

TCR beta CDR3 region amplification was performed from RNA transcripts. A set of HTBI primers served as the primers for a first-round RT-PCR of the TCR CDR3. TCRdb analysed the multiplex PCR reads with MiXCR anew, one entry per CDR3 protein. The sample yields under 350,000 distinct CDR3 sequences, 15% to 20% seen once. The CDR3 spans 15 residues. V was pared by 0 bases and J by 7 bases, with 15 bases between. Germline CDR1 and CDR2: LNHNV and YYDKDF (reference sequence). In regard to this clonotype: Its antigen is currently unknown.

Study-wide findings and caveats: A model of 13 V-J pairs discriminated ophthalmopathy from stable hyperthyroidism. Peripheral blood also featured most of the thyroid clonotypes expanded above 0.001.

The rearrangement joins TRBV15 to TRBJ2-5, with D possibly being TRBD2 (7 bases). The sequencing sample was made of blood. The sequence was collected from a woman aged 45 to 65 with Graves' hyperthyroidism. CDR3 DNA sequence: TGTGCCACCAGCAGAGAGAGGGGGGGGGGGGGGACCCAGTACTTC. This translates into CATSRERGGGGTQYF.